Sequencing of this T cell receptor (beta chain) was carried out in a study of vaccination and CD4 T cells after COVID-19. Study information: Blood was drawn a median 72 days post second dose, range 14 to 241.

Comment on this clonotype: As yet, its antigen is unknown.

Cultured CD4+ T cell DNA underwent sequencing with the Oncomine TCR Beta short-read assay. TCRdb re-derived calls from the PCR reads in MiXCR, one entry per CDR3 protein. The data contain a few thousand distinct CDR3 sequences, about two fifths of them singletons. This CDR3 comprises 12 residues. The germline V gene encodes CDR1 MNHNS and CDR2 SASEGT. The germline V and J ends were trimmed by 8 bases and 0 bases, with 8 bases remaining between them. Regarding treatment: roughly 10-day PBMC culture with coronavirus spike peptide pools or control peptides (ViraFEST assay). Positivity by PCR occurred from March to December 2020, a period that predated US Alpha, Beta and Delta variants.

This sequence originates from a human donor who had recovered from COVID-19. The rearrangement joins TRBV6-1 to TRBJ2-7; D not resolved. The specimen was CD4+ T cells from blood, cultured in vitro. The CDR3 reads CASRGNSYEQYF. The CDR3 DNA is TGTGCCAGCCGCGGCAACTCCTACGAGCAGTACTTC.